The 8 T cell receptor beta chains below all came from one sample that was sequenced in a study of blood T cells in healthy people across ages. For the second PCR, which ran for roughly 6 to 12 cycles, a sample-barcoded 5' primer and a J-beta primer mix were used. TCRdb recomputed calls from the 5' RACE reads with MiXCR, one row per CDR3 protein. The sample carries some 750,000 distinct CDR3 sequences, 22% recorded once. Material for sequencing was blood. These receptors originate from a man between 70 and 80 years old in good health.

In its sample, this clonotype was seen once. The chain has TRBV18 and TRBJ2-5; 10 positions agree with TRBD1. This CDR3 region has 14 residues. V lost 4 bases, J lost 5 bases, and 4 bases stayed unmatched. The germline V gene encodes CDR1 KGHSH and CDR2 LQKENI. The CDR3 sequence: CASSRTGGYETQYF. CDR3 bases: TGTGCCAGCTCACGGACAGGGGGTTACGAGACCCAGTACTTC. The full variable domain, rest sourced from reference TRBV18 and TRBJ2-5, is NAGVMQNPRHLVRRRGQEARLRCSPMKGHSHVYWYRQLPEEGLKFMVYLQKENIIDESGMPKERFSAEFPKEGPSILRIQQVVRGDSAAYFCASSRTGGYETQYFGPGTRLLVL.

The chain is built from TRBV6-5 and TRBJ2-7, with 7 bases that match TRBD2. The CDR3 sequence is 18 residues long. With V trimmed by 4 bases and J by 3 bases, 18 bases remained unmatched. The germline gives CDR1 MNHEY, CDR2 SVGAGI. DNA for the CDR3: TGTGCCAGCAGTTTTGGGACGTTGACGGGGGGTAGCTTCTACGAGCAGTACTTC. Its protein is CASSFGTLTGGSFYEQYF.

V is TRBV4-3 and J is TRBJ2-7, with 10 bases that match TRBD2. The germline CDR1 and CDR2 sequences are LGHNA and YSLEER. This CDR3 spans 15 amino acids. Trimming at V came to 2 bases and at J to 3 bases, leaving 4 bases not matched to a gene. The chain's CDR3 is CASSQIAGGVYEQYV. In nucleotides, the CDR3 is TGCGCCAGCAGCCAAATAGCGGGAGGCGTCTACGAGCAGTACGTC.

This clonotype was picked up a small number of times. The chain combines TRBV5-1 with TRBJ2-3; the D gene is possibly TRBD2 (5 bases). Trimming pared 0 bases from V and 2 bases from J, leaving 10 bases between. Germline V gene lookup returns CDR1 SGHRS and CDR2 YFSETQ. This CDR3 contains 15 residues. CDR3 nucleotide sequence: TGCGCCAGCAGCTTGGGGGCTAGCTTCACAGATACGCAGTATTTT. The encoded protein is CASSLGASFTDTQYF.

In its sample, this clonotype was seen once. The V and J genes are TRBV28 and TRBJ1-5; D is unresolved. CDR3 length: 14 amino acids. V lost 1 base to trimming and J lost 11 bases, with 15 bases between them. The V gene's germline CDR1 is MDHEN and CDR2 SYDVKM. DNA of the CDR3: TGTGCCAGCAGTTTATTGGGCCGCTCTCTGGCCCAGCATTTT. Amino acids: CASSLLGRSLAQHF. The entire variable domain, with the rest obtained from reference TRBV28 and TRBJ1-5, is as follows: DVKVTQSSRYLVKRTGEKVFLECVQDMDHENMFWYRQDPGLGLRLIYFSYDVKMKEKGDIPEGYSVSREKKERFSLILESASTNQTSMYLCASSLLGRSLAQHFGDGTRLSIL.

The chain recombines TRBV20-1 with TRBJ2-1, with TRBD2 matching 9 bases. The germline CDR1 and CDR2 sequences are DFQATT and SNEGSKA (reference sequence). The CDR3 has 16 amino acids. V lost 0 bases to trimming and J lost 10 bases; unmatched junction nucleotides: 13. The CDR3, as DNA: TGCAGTGCTAGAGATCTCCGCCGACTAGCGGCGAGGGAGCAGTTCTTC. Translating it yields CSARDLRRLAAREQFF.

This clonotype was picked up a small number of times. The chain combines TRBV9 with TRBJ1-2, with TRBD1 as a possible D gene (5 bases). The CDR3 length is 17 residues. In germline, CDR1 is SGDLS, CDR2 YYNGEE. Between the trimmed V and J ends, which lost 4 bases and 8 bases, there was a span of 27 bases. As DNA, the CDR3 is TGTGCCAGCAGCCCTACGGCACATCCGGGACTCCAAGGGGGCTACACCTTC. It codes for CASSPTAHPGLQGGYTF.

CDR3 sequence: CAWRAQPNTEAFF. As DNA, the CDR3 is TGTGCCTGGAGGGCACAGCCGAACACTGAAGCTTTCTTT. The V gene is TRBV30, the J gene TRBJ1-1, with D unclear. Germline lookup yields CDR1 GTSNPN and CDR2 SVGIG (reference sequence). V was trimmed by 3 bases and J by 1 base, leaving 9 bases between them. This CDR3 comprises 13 residues.